The 30 T cell receptor beta chains listed next were all sequenced from one sample in a study of T cell responses to AZD1222 COVID-19 vaccine. Here immunoSEQ multiplex PCR was the method, and the copy in TCRdb shows in-frame clones only, minus some. The table records 100,000 to 150,000 clones, about 92% of them present only once. This specimen consisted of peripheral blood, obtained on day 0 of MenACWY control vaccination. Source of these receptors: an adult in good health.

The rearrangement uses TRBV13 and TRBJ2-1; either TRBD1 or TRBD2 may fit D (5 bases each). The CDR3 spans 18 residues. CDR1 PRHDT and CDR2 FYEKMQ come from the germline V gene (reference sequence). The V gene lost 0 bases and the J gene lost 2 bases, with 17 bases spanning the gap. CDR3 in DNA: TGTGCCAGCAGCTTAGGGGGTTTAAGGGGACGCGCCTACAATGAGCAGTTCTTC. Residues: CASSLGGLRGRAYNEQFF.

The chain employs TRBV28 and TRBJ1-2; possible D gene TRBD1, 6 bases. This CDR3 contains 13 residues. Looked up from germline, CDR1 is MDHEN and CDR2 is SYDVKM. V was trimmed by 5 bases and J by 7 bases, leaving 14 bases between them. For the CDR3, the DNA is TGTGCCAGCAGTCCAGGGGTTCGGGGTGGCTACACCTTC. Protein sequence: CASSPGVRGGYTF.

The chain couples TRBV9 to TRBJ2-1, with 8 bases identical to TRBD2. This CDR3 comprises 14 residues. V lost 4 bases to trimming and J lost 10 bases; unmatched junction nucleotides: 10. Germline lookup yields CDR1 SGDLS and CDR2 YYNGEE. In DNA, the CDR3 is TGTGCCAGCAGCTCCCGAGGACTAGCCGGGGAGCAGTTCTTC. Translated: CASSSRGLAGEQFF.

The chain carries TRBV4-2 and TRBJ2-7, with 10 bases lining up with TRBD2. Germline-derived CDR1 and CDR2 are LGHNA and YNFKEQ. The J segment lost 2 bases and the V segment lost 4 bases, leaving 11 bases of the junction unmatched. CDR3 size: 17 residues. CDR3 protein: CASSPKFRTSGTYEQYF. As DNA, the CDR3 is TGTGCCAGCAGCCCCAAGTTTAGGACTAGCGGAACCTACGAGCAGTACTTC.

The CDR3 coding sequence is TGTGCCAGCAGAGGCGCGGGAGGGCCCCGCGAGCAGTACTTC. Amino acids: CASRGAGGPREQYF. V usage is TRBV2 and J usage is TRBJ2-7, with 9 bases aligning to TRBD2. The germline CDR1 and CDR2 sequences are SNHLY and FYNNEI. The V gene end was trimmed by 6 bases and the J gene end by 6 bases; junction bases not matched to a gene: 9. The CDR3 covers 14 residues.

This rearrangement joins TRBV18 to TRBJ1-2, with no clear D. CDR3 size: 11 residues. CDR1 KGHSH and CDR2 LQKENI come from the germline V gene. V dropped 5 bases and J dropped 3 bases, with 4 bases sitting between them. The CDR3 region has the DNA TGTGCCAGCTCAGCCGACTATGGCTACACCTTC. Translating gives CASSADYGYTF.

The genes are TRBV27 and TRBJ2-5; 8 bases match TRBD2. This CDR3 contains 17 residues. Germline V CDR1 and CDR2: MNHEY, SMNVEV (reference sequence). V lost 0 bases to trimming and J lost 5 bases; unmatched junction nucleotides: 11. The CDR3 DNA reads as TGTGCCAGCAGTTTATCGAAGCTTCGGGAGGGTCCCGAGACCCAGTACTTC. Its translation is CASSLSKLREGPETQYF.

V is TRBV7-3 and J is TRBJ2-5; D not certain. Germline-derived CDR1 and CDR2 are SGHTA and FQGTGA. The V gene lost 1 base and the J gene lost 5 bases, with 14 bases spanning the gap. The CDR3 length is 15 residues. The CDR3, as DNA: TGTGCCAGCAGCTTAATGGTAGGGCTGGGTGAGACCCAGTACTTC. As protein: CASSLMVGLGETQYF.

As DNA, the CDR3 is TGTGCCAGCAAAGGCTCCAATTCACCCCTCCACTTT. This gives the protein CASKGSNSPLHF. V usage is TRBV12-3 or TRBV12-4 and J usage is TRBJ1-6; no clear D gene. The CDR3 length is 12 residues. V was shortened by 7 bases and J by 7 bases, with 8 bases between the two germline ends.

CDR3 bases: TGCGCCAGCAGGCAGTATAGCAATCAGCCCCAGCATTTT. Translation: CASRQYSNQPQHF. V gene TRBV5-1 combines with J gene TRBJ1-5, with no clear D. Germline V CDR1 and CDR2: SGHRS, YFSETQ. The CDR3 is made up of 13 amino acids. The V end lost 5 bases, the J end lost 0 bases, and 6 bases lay between the germline ends.

The CDR3 is CASSDRATNYGYTF. CDR3 DNA sequence: TGTGCCAGCAGCGACCGGGCCACTAACTATGGCTACACCTTC. This sequence joins TRBV7-9 and TRBJ1-2; D remains ambiguous. Trimming left V 5 bases short and J 0 bases short, with 10 bases between. Germline-derived CDR1 and CDR2 are SEHNR and FQNEAQ (reference sequence). There are 14 residues in the CDR3.

The chain couples TRBV6-5 to TRBJ1-5, with TRBD1 matching 8 bases. CDR1 and CDR2 (germline): MNHEY, SVGAGI. The CDR3 extends over 15 amino acids. J gave up 2 bases and V 1 base, and 1 base lay outside the gene matches. CDR3 coding DNA: TGTGCCAGCAGTTACTTGGGACAGGGCAATCAGCCCCAGCATTTT. Translating it yields CASSYLGQGNQPQHF.

This chain joins TRBV9 and TRBJ2-3; D is uncertain. Germline V gene lookup returns CDR1 SGDLS and CDR2 YYNGEE. The CDR3 contains 14 residues. V was pared by 0 bases and J by 0 bases, with 5 bases between. The chain's CDR3 is CASSVAPSTDTQYF. In nucleotides, the CDR3 is TGTGCCAGCAGCGTAGCTCCTAGCACAGATACGCAGTATTTT.

This chain connects TRBV7-9 to TRBJ2-7, with 8 bases matching TRBD1. This CDR3 has 14 residues. With V trimmed by 5 bases and J by 2 bases, 5 bases remained unmatched. CDR1 and CDR2 from the germline V gene are SEHNR and FQNEAQ (reference sequence). The CDR3 DNA reads as TGTGCCAGCAGCACCGACAGGGGTGCCTACGAGCAGTACGTC. Translated: CASSTDRGAYEQYV.

The V and J genes are TRBV7-9 and TRBJ2-5, with D perhaps TRBD1 or TRBD2 (5 bases each). The CDR3 is 14 residues long. V lost 5 bases and J 2 bases, leaving 12 bases between the germline ends. CDR1 is SEHNR, CDR2 FQNEAQ, per germline (reference sequence). CDR3 nucleotides: TGTGCCAGCAGCCCGGACTGGGGGCAAGAGACCCAGTACTTC. Amino acid sequence: CASSPDWGQETQYF.

The chain employs TRBV30 and TRBJ1-1, with 9 nucleotides matching TRBD1. Germline V gene lookup returns CDR1 GTSNPN and CDR2 SVGIG (reference sequence). CDR3 length: 12 amino acids. The ends lost 3 bases at V and 4 bases at J; junction bases unmatched: 0. CDR3 amino acids: CAWRQGATEAFF. The CDR3 nucleotides are TGTGCCTGGAGACAGGGGGCCACTGAAGCTTTCTTT.

V gene TRBV14 combines with J gene TRBJ2-2; 9 nucleotides line up with TRBD2. V gave up 3 bases and J gave up 6 bases; unmatched junction bases: 5. The CDR3 extends over 15 amino acids. The V gene's germline CDR1 is SGHDN and CDR2 FVKESK. CDR3 DNA sequence: TGTGCCAGCAGCCACCCGCGGGGGGGGGCCGGGGAGCTGTTTTTT. It specifies CASSHPRGGAGELFF.

V gene TRBV7-9 combines with J gene TRBJ1-2, with D possibly matching TRBD1 (5 bases). The CDR3 length is 12 residues. Germline V gene data show CDR1 as SEHNR and CDR2 as FQNEAQ (reference sequence). V gave up 1 base and J gave up 10 bases, with 10 bases separating them. The CDR3 here is CASSLDWTIYTF. CDR3 nucleotide sequence: TGTGCCAGCAGCTTAGACTGGACAATCTACACCTTC.

The chain employs TRBV27 and TRBJ1-4; 7 nucleotides match TRBD1. The trim removed 0 bases at V and 0 bases at J, leaving 7 bases unmatched. The length of the CDR3 is 18 residues. The germline CDR1 and CDR2 sequences are MNHEY and SMNVEV (reference sequence). CDR3 coding DNA: TGTGCCAGCAGTTTATCGCCGGCTACAGGGGCAACTAATGAAAAACTGTTTTTT. This encodes CASSLSPATGATNEKLFF.

The chain recombines TRBV7-6 with TRBJ2-1; D unresolved. The CDR3 sequence is 16 residues long. V was pared by 3 bases and J by 4 bases, with 16 bases between. Germline V lookup: CDR1 SGHVS, CDR2 FNYEAQ. CDR3 residues: CASSFADGGAYNEQFF. For the CDR3, the DNA is TGTGCCAGCAGCTTCGCGGACGGCGGCGCGTACAATGAGCAGTTCTTC.

This clone was detected once. The chain uses TRBV24-1 and TRBJ2-1; 14 bases line up with TRBD2. Per germline, CDR1 KGHDR and CDR2 SFDVKD. V dropped 3 bases and J dropped 9; count of bases not matched to a gene: 15. The CDR3 length is 19 residues. CDR3 nucleotide sequence: TGTGCCACCAGTGATCGGTGGGGGACTAGCGGGAGTGTTGGTGGTGAGCAGTTCTTC. Translation: CATSDRWGTSGSVGGEQFF.

The V gene is TRBV3-1 (or the pseudogene TRBV3-2), the J gene TRBJ2-1, with a tentative D call TRBD2 (5 bases). The CDR3 totals 19 residues. The V gene's germline CDR1 is LGHDT and CDR2 YNNKEL (reference sequence). Trimming removed 1 base from V and 8 bases from J, with 27 bases in between. The CDR3 DNA is TGTGCCAGCAGCCAAGTGTCCCCCCACTCAGCCGGGGTTTTCGATGAGCAGTTCTTC. It translates to CASSQVSPHSAGVFDEQFF.

Of note for this clone: Other DNA sequences in this specimen translate into the identical CDR3. V is TRBV19 and J is TRBJ1-5, with D unresolved. The germline V and J ends were trimmed by 3 bases and 7 bases, with 10 bases remaining between them. Per germline, CDR1 LNHDA and CDR2 SQIVND (reference sequence). CDR3 length equals 13 residues. The CDR3 loop is CASSIGVGQPQHF. The CDR3 DNA reads TGTGCCAGTAGTATTGGGGTCGGACAGCCCCAGCATTTT.

The chain couples TRBV7-2 to TRBJ1-3, with 7 positions matching TRBD1. The germline gives CDR1 SGHTA, CDR2 FQGNSA. The CDR3 consists of 17 residues. The V and J ends lost 1 base and 0 bases, in that order; junction bases with no gene match: 6. CDR3 nucleotide sequence: TGTGCCAGCAGCTTAGTCACAGGGGCATACTCTGGAAACACCATATATTTT. Protein product: CASSLVTGAYSGNTIYF.

This chain links TRBV2 with TRBJ2-1; perhaps TRBD2 as D (6 bases). This CDR3 is 15 amino acids long. V was clipped by 4 bases and J by 6 bases, with 16 bases between them. Per germline, CDR1 SNHLY and CDR2 FYNNEI. The CDR3: CASSAGSGSRNEQFF. CDR3 DNA sequence: TGTGCCAGCAGTGCCGGGAGTGGGAGTCGCAATGAGCAGTTCTTC.

The chain carries TRBV11-3 and TRBJ2-2; 14 bases line up with TRBD2. Germline CDR1 is SGHNT and CDR2 is YENEEA. V dropped 0 bases and J dropped 2; count of bases not matched to a gene: 5. The CDR3 spans 19 residues. CDR3 region: CASSLDRGLAGANTGELFF. CDR3 nucleotide sequence: TGTGCCAGCAGCTTAGACCGGGGACTAGCGGGGGCCAACACCGGGGAGCTGTTTTTT.

The chain employs TRBV19 and TRBJ2-5; D unclear. V lost 5 bases, J lost 4 bases, and 14 bases lay in between. CDR1 and CDR2 (germline): LNHDA, SQIVND (reference sequence). The CDR3 spans 14 residues. The CDR3 is CASSDNWVRETQYF. CDR3 nucleotide sequence: TGTGCCAGTAGTGATAATTGGGTTAGAGAGACCCAGTACTTC.

The V gene is TRBV28, the J gene TRBJ1-6, with D unresolved. The germline V and J ends were trimmed by 4 bases and 8 bases, with 12 bases remaining between them. The germline V gene has CDR1 MDHEN and CDR2 SYDVKM. This CDR3 comprises 14 residues. For the CDR3, the DNA is TGTGCCAGCAGTTCAAGGGTAGTTTATTCACCCCTCCACTTT. Its translation: CASSSRVVYSPLHF.

The chain combines TRBV24-1 with TRBJ2-1, with D possibly matching TRBD2 (6 bases). This CDR3 has 14 amino acids. Germline V CDR1 and CDR2: KGHDR, SFDVKD. Trimming took 6 bases from V and 5 from J, leaving 13 bases between them. The CDR3 coding sequence is TGTGCCACCAGTCCAAGCGGAGGGGACAATGAGCAGTTCTTC. It is translated as CATSPSGGDNEQFF.

With respect to this clone: At the DNA level, this CDR3 is encoded by other sequences in the same sample as well. The gene calls are TRBV7-9 and TRBJ2-3; D gene ambiguous. Germline lookup yields CDR1 SEHNR and CDR2 FQNEAQ (reference sequence). The CDR3 is 12 residues long. V was clipped by 6 bases and J by 6 bases, with 10 bases between them. The CDR3 DNA sequence: TGTGCCAGCAGTGTGGCAGCCGATACGCAGTATTTT. Translating it yields CASSVAADTQYF.